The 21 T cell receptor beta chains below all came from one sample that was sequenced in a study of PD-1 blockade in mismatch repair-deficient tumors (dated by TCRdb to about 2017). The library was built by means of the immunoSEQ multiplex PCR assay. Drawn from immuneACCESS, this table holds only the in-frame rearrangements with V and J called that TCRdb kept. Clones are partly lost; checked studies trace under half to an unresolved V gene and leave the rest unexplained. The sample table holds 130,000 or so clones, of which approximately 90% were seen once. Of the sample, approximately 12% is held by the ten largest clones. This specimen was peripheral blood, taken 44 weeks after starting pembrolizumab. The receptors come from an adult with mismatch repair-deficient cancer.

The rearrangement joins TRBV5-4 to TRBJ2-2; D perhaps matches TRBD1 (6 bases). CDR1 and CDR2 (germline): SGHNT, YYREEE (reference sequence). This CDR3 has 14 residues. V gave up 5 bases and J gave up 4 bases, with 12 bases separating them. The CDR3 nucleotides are TGTGCCAGCAGGATTTTAGGGGGCACCGGGGAGCTGTTTTTT. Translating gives CASRILGGTGELFF.

The CDR3, as DNA: TGTGCCAGCAGTTTAAGACAGGGCCACGAGCAGTACTTC. It is translated as CASSLRQGHEQYF. The rearrangement links TRBV27 to TRBJ2-7; 7 bases are a match to TRBD1. The length of the CDR3 is 13 residues. The germline gives CDR1 MNHEY, CDR2 SMNVEV (reference sequence). The trim removed 2 bases at V and 5 bases at J, leaving 3 bases unmatched.

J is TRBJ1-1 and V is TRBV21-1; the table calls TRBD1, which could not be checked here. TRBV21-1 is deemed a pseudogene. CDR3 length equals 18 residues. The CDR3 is CASSFHRDISPMNTEAFF. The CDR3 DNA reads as TGTGCCAGCAGCTTTCACCGGGACATTTCTCCGATGAACACTGAAGCTTTCTTT.

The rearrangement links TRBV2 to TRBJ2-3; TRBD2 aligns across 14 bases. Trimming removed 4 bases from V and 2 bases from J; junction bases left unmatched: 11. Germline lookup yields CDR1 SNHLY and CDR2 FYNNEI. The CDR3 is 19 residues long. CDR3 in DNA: TGTGCCAGCAGTGTGAAGCCGGGACTAGCGGGAGCCCTCACAGATACGCAGTATTTT. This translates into CASSVKPGLAGALTDTQYF.

CDR3 DNA sequence: TGCGCCAGCAGCCAAGAAGTCAGCTCCTACGAGCAGTACTTC. It is translated as CASSQEVSSYEQYF. The chain combines TRBV4-1 with TRBJ2-7; D is unclear. The CDR3 has 14 amino acids. V lost 0 bases and J 0 bases, leaving 6 bases between the germline ends. Germline CDR1 reads MGHRA; CDR2 reads YSYEKL.

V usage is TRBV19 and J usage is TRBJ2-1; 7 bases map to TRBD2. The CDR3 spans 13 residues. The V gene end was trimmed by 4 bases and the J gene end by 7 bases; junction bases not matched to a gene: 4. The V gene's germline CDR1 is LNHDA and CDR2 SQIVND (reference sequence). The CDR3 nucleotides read TGTGCCAGTAGTACGGGACTAAAGAATGAGCAGTTCTTC. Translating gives CASSTGLKNEQFF. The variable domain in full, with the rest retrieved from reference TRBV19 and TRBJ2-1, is DGGITQSPKYLFRKEGQNVTLSCEQNLNHDAMYWYRQDPGQGLRLIYYSQIVNDFQKGDIAEGYSVSREKKESFPLTVTSAQKNPTAFYLCASSTGLKNEQFFGPGTRLTVL.

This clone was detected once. CDR3 in amino acids: CASEDLGDRDTGELFF. Written as DNA, the CDR3 is TGTGCCAGCGAGGACCTGGGGGACAGGGACACCGGGGAGCTGTTTTTT. The chain is built from TRBV2 and TRBJ2-2, with TRBD1 matching over 9 bases. CDR1 and CDR2 from the germline V gene are SNHLY and FYNNEI. J gave up 3 bases and V 8 bases, and 10 bases lay outside the gene matches. The CDR3 is 16 residues long.

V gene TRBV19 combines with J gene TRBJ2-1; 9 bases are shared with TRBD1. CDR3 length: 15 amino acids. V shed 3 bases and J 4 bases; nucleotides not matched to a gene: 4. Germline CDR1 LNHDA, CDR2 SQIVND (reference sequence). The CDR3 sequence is CASSIGTGYYNEQFF. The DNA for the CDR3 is TGTGCCAGTAGTATTGGGACAGGGTATTACAATGAGCAGTTCTTC.

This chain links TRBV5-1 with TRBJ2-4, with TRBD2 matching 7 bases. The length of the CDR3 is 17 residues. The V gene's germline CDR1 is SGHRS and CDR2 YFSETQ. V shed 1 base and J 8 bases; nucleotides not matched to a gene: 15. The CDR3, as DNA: TGCGCCAGCAGCTTGCGTCCTAGCGGTGATGGGGGGGACATTCAGTACTTC. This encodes CASSLRPSGDGGDIQYF.

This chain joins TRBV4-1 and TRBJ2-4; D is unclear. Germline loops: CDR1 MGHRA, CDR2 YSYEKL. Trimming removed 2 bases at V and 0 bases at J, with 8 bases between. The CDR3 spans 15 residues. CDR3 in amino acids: CASSQRVLAKNIQYF. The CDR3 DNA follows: TGCGCCAGCAGCCAACGGGTACTAGCCAAAAACATTCAGTACTTC.

CDR3 nucleotides: TGTGCCAGCAGTGACGGAATAGCGGGAGGGAGCACAGATACGCAGTATTTT. Translation: CASSDGIAGGSTDTQYF. This chain connects TRBV6-4 to TRBJ2-3; 11 positions match TRBD2. V lost 2 bases to trimming and J lost 0 bases; unmatched junction nucleotides: 4. Germline CDR1 is MRHNA and CDR2 is SNTAGT. The CDR3 loop spans 17 amino acids.

As DNA, the CDR3 is TGTGCCAGCAGCTTATTCCTGGGACAGGGCTACGAGCAGTACTTC. Its protein product is CASSLFLGQGYEQYF. The rearrangement joins TRBV11-3 to TRBJ2-7; 9 bases are a match to TRBD1. Germline CDR1 and CDR2: SGHNT and YENEEA. The CDR3 sequence is 15 residues long. The V and J ends lost 2 bases and 3 bases, in that order; junction bases with no gene match: 5.

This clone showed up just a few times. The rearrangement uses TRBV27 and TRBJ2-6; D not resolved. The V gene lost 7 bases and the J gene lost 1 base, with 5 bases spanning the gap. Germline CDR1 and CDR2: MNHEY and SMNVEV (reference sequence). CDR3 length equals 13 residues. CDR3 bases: TGTGCCAGCACCAGATCTGGGGCCAACGTCCTGACTTTC. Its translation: CASTRSGANVLTF.

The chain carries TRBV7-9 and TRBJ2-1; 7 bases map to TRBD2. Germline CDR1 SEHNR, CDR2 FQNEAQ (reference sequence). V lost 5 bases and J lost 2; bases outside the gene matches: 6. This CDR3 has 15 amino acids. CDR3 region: CASSPSSGTYNEQFF. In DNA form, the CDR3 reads TGTGCCAGCAGCCCCTCTAGCGGTACCTACAATGAGCAGTTCTTC.

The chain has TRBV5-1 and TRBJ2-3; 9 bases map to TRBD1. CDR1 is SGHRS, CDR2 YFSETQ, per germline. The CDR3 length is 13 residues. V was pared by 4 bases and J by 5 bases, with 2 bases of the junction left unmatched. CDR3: CASSHRGQDTQYF. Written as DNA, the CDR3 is TGCGCCAGCAGCCACAGGGGGCAAGATACGCAGTATTTT.

The CDR3 bases are TGCGCCAGCAGCTTGAAGGGACTAGCGGCCTACGAGCAGTACTTC. It specifies CASSLKGLAAYEQYF. The rearrangement links TRBV5-1 to TRBJ2-7, with 11 bases that match TRBD2. The CDR3 sequence is 15 residues long. V lost 1 base and J lost 2; bases outside the gene matches: 2. Germline CDR1 reads SGHRS; CDR2 reads YFSETQ.

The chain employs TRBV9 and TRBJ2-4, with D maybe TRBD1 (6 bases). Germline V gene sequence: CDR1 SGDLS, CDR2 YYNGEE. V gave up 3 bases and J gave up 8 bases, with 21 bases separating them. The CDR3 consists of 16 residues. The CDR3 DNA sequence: TGTGCCAGCAGCGCCCGACCGGGGACACCAAGGGACATTCAGTACTTC. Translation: CASSARPGTPRDIQYF.

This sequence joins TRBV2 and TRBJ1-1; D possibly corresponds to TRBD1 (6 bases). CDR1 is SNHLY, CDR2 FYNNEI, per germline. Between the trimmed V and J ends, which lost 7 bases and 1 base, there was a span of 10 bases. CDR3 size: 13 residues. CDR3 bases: TGTGCCAGCACCCTACAGGGGAACACTGAAGCTTTCTTT. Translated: CASTLQGNTEAFF.

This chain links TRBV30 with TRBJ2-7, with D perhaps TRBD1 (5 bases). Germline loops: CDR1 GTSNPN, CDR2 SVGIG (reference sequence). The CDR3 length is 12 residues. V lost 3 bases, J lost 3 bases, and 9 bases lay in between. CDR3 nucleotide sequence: TGTGCCTGGAGGGACACCTTCTACGAGCAGTACTTC. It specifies CAWRDTFYEQYF.

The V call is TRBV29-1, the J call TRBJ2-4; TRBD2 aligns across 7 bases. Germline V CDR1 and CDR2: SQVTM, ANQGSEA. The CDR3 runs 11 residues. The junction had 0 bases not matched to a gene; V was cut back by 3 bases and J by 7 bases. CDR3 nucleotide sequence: TGCAGCGTTGACGGGGGGAACATTCAGTACTTC. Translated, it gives CSVDGGNIQYF.

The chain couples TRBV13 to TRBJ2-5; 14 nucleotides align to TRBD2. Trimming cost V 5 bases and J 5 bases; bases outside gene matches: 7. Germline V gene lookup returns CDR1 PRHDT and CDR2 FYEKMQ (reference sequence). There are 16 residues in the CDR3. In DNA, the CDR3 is TGTGCCAGCAGCGCGGGGACTAGCGGGAGTTCGGAGACCCAGTACTTC. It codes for CASSAGTSGSSETQYF. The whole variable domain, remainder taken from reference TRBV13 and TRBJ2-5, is AAGVIQSPRHLIKEKRETATLKCYPIPRHDTVYWYQQGPGQDPQFLISFYEKMQSDKGSIPDRFSAQQFSDYHSELNMSSLELGDSALYFCASSAGTSGSSETQYFGPGTRLLVL.